The 18 T cell receptor beta chains listed next were all sequenced from one sample in a study of cytomegalovirus exposure and HLA in healthy donors. The PCR ran on 60 Vbeta and 13 Jbeta primers. TCRdb's table, derived via immunoSEQ multiplex PCR, lists solely in-frame clones and lacks some. In the table there are some 170,000 clones, about 75% of which are singletons. Input material: PBMCs. These receptors all stem from a woman aged 45-65 years in good health and CMV-seropositive.

The chain uses TRBV18 and TRBJ1-4; possibly TRBD1 for D (6 bases). Trimming left V 2 bases short and J 4 bases short, with 11 bases between. The CDR3 length is 15 residues. Germline V lookup: CDR1 KGHSH, CDR2 LQKENI. CDR3: CASSPGQTNNEKLFF. CDR3 DNA sequence: TGTGCCAGCTCACCAGGACAGACTAATAATGAAAAACTGTTTTTT. The full variable domain, with the rest looked up from reference TRBV18 and TRBJ1-4, is NAGVMQNPRHLVRRRGQEARLRCSPMKGHSHVYWYRQLPEEGLKFMVYLQKENIIDESGMPKERFSAEFPKEGPSILRIQQVVRGDSAAYFCASSPGQTNNEKLFFGSGTQLSVL.

The gene calls are TRBV4-1 and TRBJ1-2; D remains unclear. The germline V and J ends were trimmed by 5 bases and 4 bases, with 5 bases remaining between them. Germline V gives CDR1 MGHRA, CDR2 YSYEKL. The CDR3 extends over 11 amino acids. As DNA, the CDR3 is TGCGCCAGCAGCGCAGGCTATGGCTACACCTTC. Encoded protein: CASSAGYGYTF.

This clone appeared once. The V and J genes are TRBV5-1 and TRBJ1-2; 9 nucleotides agree with TRBD1. V shed 4 bases, J shed 4 bases, and the junction held 2 bases outside the gene matches. The CDR3 covers 13 residues. The germline V gene has CDR1 SGHRS and CDR2 YFSETQ. The CDR3 coding sequence is TGCGCCAGCAGCGGGGGACAGGGCTATGGCTACACCTTC. Its protein is CASSGGQGYGYTF.

The genes are TRBV10-3 and TRBJ1-1; D is unclear. Trimming shortened V by 1 base and J by 2 bases, and 8 bases separated the two germline ends. The length of the CDR3 is 14 residues. Looked up from germline, CDR1 is ENHRY and CDR2 is SYGVKD. CDR3: CAISELGGNTEAFF. As DNA, the CDR3 is TGTGCCATCAGTGAGTTAGGCGGAAACACTGAAGCTTTCTTT.

The CDR3 nucleotides are TGTGCCACTGTTAATGGACAGGGCTTCGGTTCACCCCTCCACTTT. Translating it yields CATVNGQGFGSPLHF. The gene calls are TRBV2 and TRBJ1-6, with 8 bases matching TRBD1. V shed 10 bases, J shed 9 bases, and the junction held 14 bases outside the gene matches. The CDR3 sequence is 15 residues long. Germline values: CDR1 SNHLY, CDR2 FYNNEI.

The V call is TRBV27, the J call TRBJ1-1; D not certain. The ends were cut back, 8 bases at V and 1 base at J, with 17 bases in the middle. CDR3 length equals 15 residues. Looked up from germline, CDR1 is MNHEY and CDR2 is SMNVEV (reference sequence). The CDR3 nucleotides read TGTGCCAGCCGAGTCCAACTCTACGGGAACACTGAAGCTTTCTTT. It translates to CASRVQLYGNTEAFF.

V usage is TRBV10-3 and J usage is TRBJ2-2; D remains unclear. In germline, CDR1 is ENHRY, CDR2 SYGVKD. The germline V and J ends were trimmed by 7 bases and 8 bases, with 11 bases remaining between them. The CDR3 extends over 12 amino acids. DNA of the CDR3: TGTGCCATCACCACAGCACCGGGGGAGCTGTTTTTT. Translation: CAITTAPGELFF.

The rearrangement links TRBV4-1 to TRBJ1-6; a weak D match, TRBD1 (5 bases). Trimming shortened V by 4 bases and J by 0 bases, and 19 bases separated the two germline ends. Germline V CDR1 and CDR2: MGHRA, YSYEKL. This CDR3 is built from 19 residues. CDR3 coding DNA: TGCGCCAGCAGCCGAGAAGCTGATCGGGGGAGCTCCTATAATTCACCCCTCCACTTT. It codes for CASSREADRGSSYNSPLHF.

V is TRBV5-4 and J is TRBJ1-4; tentatively, D is TRBD1 (5 bases). V lost 0 bases and J lost 8, with 8 bases in between. The CDR3 totals 13 residues. Looked up from germline, CDR1 is SGHNT and CDR2 is YYREEE (reference sequence). CDR3 DNA: TGTGCCAGCAGCTTGGCAGGGAAGGAAAAACTGTTTTTT. It translates to CASSLAGKEKLFF.

CDR3 DNA sequence: TGTGCCTGGACCTGGACTGTAGACGCTGAAGCTTTCTTT. Residues: CAWTWTVDAEAFF. The J gene is TRBJ1-1, the V gene TRBV30; no clear D. The CDR3 runs 13 residues. CDR1 and CDR2 (germline): GTSNPN, SVGIG (reference sequence). V shed 4 bases and J shed 6 bases, with 15 bases lying between them.

The chain employs TRBV6-6 and TRBJ2-1; a possible D gene is TRBD1 (5 bases). Trimming removed 7 bases from V and 3 bases from J, with 10 bases in between. CDR3 length: 13 amino acids. Germline CDR1 reads MNHNY; CDR2 reads SVGAGI (reference sequence). The CDR3 nucleotides are TGTGCCAGCACACAGGATCTCTACAATGAGCAGTTCTTC. Its protein is CASTQDLYNEQFF.

The J gene is TRBJ2-7, the V gene TRBV9; maybe TRBD2 (6 bases). V lost 0 bases, J lost 3 bases, and 10 bases lay in between. CDR1 is SGDLS and CDR2 is YYNGEE in the germline V gene. CDR3 length: 14 amino acids. CDR3 nucleotide sequence: TGTGCCAGCAGCGTAGGGGGTAGCGGCTACGAGCAGTACTTC. Amino acids: CASSVGGSGYEQYF.

This clone came up once. One end of the junction does not line up with germline, which may come from a read error. The CDR3 nucleotides are TGTGCCAGCAGCTTGCTTTTTATTAGCGGTGAATTTTTT. Its protein product is CASSLLFISGEFF. The chain couples TRBV5-6 to TRBJ2-3; D perhaps matches TRBD2 (6 bases). The CDR3 has 13 amino acids. CDR1 and CDR2 (germline): SGHDT, YYEEEE. The whole variable domain, filled in from reference TRBV5-6 and TRBJ2-3, reads DAGVTQSPTHLIKTRGQQVTLRCSPKSGHDTVSWYQQALGQGPQFIFQYYEEEERQRGNFPDRFSGHQFPNYSSELNVNALLLGDSALYLCASSLLFISGEFFGPGTRLTVL.

The chain recombines TRBV5-1 with TRBJ2-3; the D gene is possibly TRBD2 (6 bases). Trimming shortened V by 4 bases and J by 6 bases, and 12 bases separated the two germline ends. Germline V gene data show CDR1 as SGHRS and CDR2 as YFSETQ. This CDR3 comprises 13 residues. Here the CDR3 DNA reads TGCGCCAGCAGCGACATCGGAGGGGATACGCAGTATTTT. Its translation is CASSDIGGDTQYF.

The chain combines TRBV19 with TRBJ2-2, with D perhaps TRBD1 (6 bases). This CDR3 comprises 15 residues. Germline V lookup: CDR1 LNHDA, CDR2 SQIVND (reference sequence). Trimming took off 3 bases at V and 2 bases at J, with 10 bases between the two ends. CDR3 amino acids: CASSISGTNTGELFF. The CDR3 bases are TGTGCCAGTAGTATTTCCGGGACAAACACCGGGGAGCTGTTTTTT. The entire variable domain, with the rest obtained from reference TRBV19 and TRBJ2-2, is as follows: DGGITQSPKYLFRKEGQNVTLSCEQNLNHDAMYWYRQDPGQGLRLIYYSQIVNDFQKGDIAEGYSVSREKKESFPLTVTSAQKNPTAFYLCASSISGTNTGELFFGEGSRLTVL.

J is TRBJ1-1 and V is TRBV2; no clear D gene. V gave up 7 bases and J gave up 3 bases, with 12 bases separating them. CDR3 size: 13 residues. Germline V gene lookup returns CDR1 SNHLY and CDR2 FYNNEI. The CDR3 loop is CASTQEVDTEAFF. The CDR3 DNA reads as TGTGCCAGCACCCAGGAGGTGGACACTGAAGCTTTCTTT.

The table lists this clone with a few counts. The rearrangement uses TRBV5-1 and TRBJ2-5; D possibly corresponds to TRBD2 (6 bases). This CDR3 has 16 amino acids. The V end lost 2 bases, the J end lost 6 bases, and 20 bases lay between the germline ends. CDR1 SGHRS and CDR2 YFSETQ come from the germline V gene. CDR3 nucleotide sequence: TGCGCCAGCAGCTTTATTCCGGGGGAGTCAGGAAAGACCCAGTACTTC. It is translated as CASSFIPGESGKTQYF. Combining the CDR3 with reference TRBV5-1 and TRBJ2-5 gives the whole variable domain KAGVTQTPRYLIKTRGQQVTLSCSPISGHRSVSWYQQTPGQGLQFLFEYFSETQRNKGNFPGRFSGRQFSNSRSEMNVSTLELGDSALYLCASSFIPGESGKTQYFGPGTRLLVL.

This clone was seen only a few times. The rearrangement joins TRBV5-6 to TRBJ1-5; D is unclear. The CDR3 runs to 13 residues. V was cut by 2 bases and J by 2 bases, with 5 bases left in between. CDR1 is SGHDT and CDR2 is YYEEEE in the germline V gene. CDR3 sequence reads: CASSFVGNQPQHF. Written as DNA, the CDR3 is TGTGCCAGCAGCTTCGTAGGCAATCAGCCCCAGCATTTT.